This TCR beta chain was captured by sequencing in a study of T cells after yellow fever vaccination (dated by TCRdb to about 2019). With regard to the full study: The SMART-Seq v4 Ultra Low Input RNA kit was used to prepare libraries from fractions with low cell numbers. To follow T-cell clones before and after primary and booster YFV17D yellow fever vaccination, bulk TCR alpha and beta repertoires were sequenced over time. Two healthy male donors, one aged 18 to 29 and one aged 30 to 39 years, made up the cohort. Blood was collected at multiple timepoints before and after primary and secondary immunization, and bulk PBMC replicates and cell subsets were isolated. What the study reported, not specific to this receptor: After the booster, most clones that had expanded after primary vaccination were detected again (roughly 96% of CD4 and roughly nine tenths of CD8), suggesting broad maintenance of memory. Because only two donors were included in the study, the extent to which the findings can be generalized is limited. A small share of clonotypes occurred in both CD4 and CD8 compartments, likely arising from convergent recombination. Compared with the primary T-cell response, the secondary T-cell response was weaker but faster, peaking on day 5 rather than day 15. Because abundant contaminating clonotypes from the bulk population could be contained in FACS-sorted repertoires, computational filtering was required.

In the paper's terms, the treatment or condition label means: live attenuated yellow fever vaccine strain. At each blood-draw timepoint, two biological replicates of bulk PBMCs were collected. PBMCs were isolated from peripheral blood using a standard Ficoll-Paque protocol. TriZol was used to extract RNA from bulk PBMCs, CD4 and CD8 fractions, and dextramer-positive and dextramer-negative fractions. Of note for this clonotype: Its binding antigen is unknown. The sample holds no much larger clone one base away, and base qualities are not on file.

Taken from cysteine to phenylalanine, the CDR3 has 13 residues. Only the CDR3 part of the read is kept: 39 bases, read in frame from the first base. CDR1 and CDR2 are drawn from the germline V gene (reference sequence): DFQATT, SNEGSKA. V ends up 1 base short and J 8 bases short, with an unmatched junction base count of 2. TCR cDNA was made using 5'RACE template switching, a step that added a universal primer site and unique molecular identifiers. Priming for cDNA synthesis came from both the TCR alpha and TCR beta constant segments. Library amplification used two PCR steps, and the second PCR step added sample barcodes and sequencing adapters. Sequencing of libraries was done on Illumina HiSeq 2500 (2x100 bp) or NovaSeq (2x150 bp). In the original analysis: Demultiplexing of reads and collapsing into UMI consensus sequences were performed with MIGEC, and V(D)J alignment was carried out with MiXCR. Vaccine-responding clonotypes were defined with edgeR using replicate PBMC samples, requiring FDR below 0.01 and a log2 fold change above 5 up to day 15. Bulk clonotypes were assigned CD4 or CD8 identity according to which sequenced CD4 or CD8 repertoire held them at higher abundance. The public reads were reanalyzed by TCRdb: fastp trimming at Q25, MiXCR alignment, in-frame beta chains only. Each entry merges the rows of one CDR3 protein and shows their most common DNA and genes. The V and J calls here are based on TCRdb, not the publication. The sample has about 300,000 distinct CDR3 sequences on record, 6.5% to 8.5% of them singletons. Roughly a sixth of the sample is taken by the ten largest.

The V and J segments used are TRBV20-1 and TRBJ1-4, with 9 bases matching TRBD1. The receptor was isolated from a man between 18 and 29 years old who received the YFV17D yellow fever vaccine. The specimen comprised PBMCs, sampled approximately 40 days after the first yellow fever vaccination. In nucleotides, the sequence is TGCAGTGCTAGAGCTGGGACAGGGGAAAAACTGTTTTTT. This yields the protein CSARAGTGEKLFF.